The sequence of this T cell receptor beta chain was determined in a study of Graves' ophthalmopathy and Graves' hyperthyroidism. The study amplified TCR beta CDR3 regions using RNA transcripts. The authors performed first-round RT-PCR with HTBI primers and then a second-round multiplex PCR. MiXCR was run by TCRdb on the multiplex PCR reads, yielding one entry per CDR3 protein. The sample has about 160,000 distinct CDR3 sequences, about 40% seen once. CDR3 length equals 14 residues. CDR1 and CDR2 (germline): SGHRS, YFSETQ. J was trimmed by 4 bases and V by 4 bases; bases with no gene match: 8. As diagnostic evidence, clinical symptoms, serum thyroxine, TRAb, thyroid ultrasound and orbital computed tomography were relied upon.

This rearrangement joins TRBV5-1 to TRBJ2-7, with 7 bases that match TRBD2. The sample comprised peripheral blood. This sequence originates from a woman between 40 and 55 years old with Graves' ophthalmopathy. Written as DNA, the CDR3 is TGCGCCAGCAGCACTCTAGCGGAGGCGTACGAGCAGTACTTC. Protein: CASSTLAEAYEQYF.